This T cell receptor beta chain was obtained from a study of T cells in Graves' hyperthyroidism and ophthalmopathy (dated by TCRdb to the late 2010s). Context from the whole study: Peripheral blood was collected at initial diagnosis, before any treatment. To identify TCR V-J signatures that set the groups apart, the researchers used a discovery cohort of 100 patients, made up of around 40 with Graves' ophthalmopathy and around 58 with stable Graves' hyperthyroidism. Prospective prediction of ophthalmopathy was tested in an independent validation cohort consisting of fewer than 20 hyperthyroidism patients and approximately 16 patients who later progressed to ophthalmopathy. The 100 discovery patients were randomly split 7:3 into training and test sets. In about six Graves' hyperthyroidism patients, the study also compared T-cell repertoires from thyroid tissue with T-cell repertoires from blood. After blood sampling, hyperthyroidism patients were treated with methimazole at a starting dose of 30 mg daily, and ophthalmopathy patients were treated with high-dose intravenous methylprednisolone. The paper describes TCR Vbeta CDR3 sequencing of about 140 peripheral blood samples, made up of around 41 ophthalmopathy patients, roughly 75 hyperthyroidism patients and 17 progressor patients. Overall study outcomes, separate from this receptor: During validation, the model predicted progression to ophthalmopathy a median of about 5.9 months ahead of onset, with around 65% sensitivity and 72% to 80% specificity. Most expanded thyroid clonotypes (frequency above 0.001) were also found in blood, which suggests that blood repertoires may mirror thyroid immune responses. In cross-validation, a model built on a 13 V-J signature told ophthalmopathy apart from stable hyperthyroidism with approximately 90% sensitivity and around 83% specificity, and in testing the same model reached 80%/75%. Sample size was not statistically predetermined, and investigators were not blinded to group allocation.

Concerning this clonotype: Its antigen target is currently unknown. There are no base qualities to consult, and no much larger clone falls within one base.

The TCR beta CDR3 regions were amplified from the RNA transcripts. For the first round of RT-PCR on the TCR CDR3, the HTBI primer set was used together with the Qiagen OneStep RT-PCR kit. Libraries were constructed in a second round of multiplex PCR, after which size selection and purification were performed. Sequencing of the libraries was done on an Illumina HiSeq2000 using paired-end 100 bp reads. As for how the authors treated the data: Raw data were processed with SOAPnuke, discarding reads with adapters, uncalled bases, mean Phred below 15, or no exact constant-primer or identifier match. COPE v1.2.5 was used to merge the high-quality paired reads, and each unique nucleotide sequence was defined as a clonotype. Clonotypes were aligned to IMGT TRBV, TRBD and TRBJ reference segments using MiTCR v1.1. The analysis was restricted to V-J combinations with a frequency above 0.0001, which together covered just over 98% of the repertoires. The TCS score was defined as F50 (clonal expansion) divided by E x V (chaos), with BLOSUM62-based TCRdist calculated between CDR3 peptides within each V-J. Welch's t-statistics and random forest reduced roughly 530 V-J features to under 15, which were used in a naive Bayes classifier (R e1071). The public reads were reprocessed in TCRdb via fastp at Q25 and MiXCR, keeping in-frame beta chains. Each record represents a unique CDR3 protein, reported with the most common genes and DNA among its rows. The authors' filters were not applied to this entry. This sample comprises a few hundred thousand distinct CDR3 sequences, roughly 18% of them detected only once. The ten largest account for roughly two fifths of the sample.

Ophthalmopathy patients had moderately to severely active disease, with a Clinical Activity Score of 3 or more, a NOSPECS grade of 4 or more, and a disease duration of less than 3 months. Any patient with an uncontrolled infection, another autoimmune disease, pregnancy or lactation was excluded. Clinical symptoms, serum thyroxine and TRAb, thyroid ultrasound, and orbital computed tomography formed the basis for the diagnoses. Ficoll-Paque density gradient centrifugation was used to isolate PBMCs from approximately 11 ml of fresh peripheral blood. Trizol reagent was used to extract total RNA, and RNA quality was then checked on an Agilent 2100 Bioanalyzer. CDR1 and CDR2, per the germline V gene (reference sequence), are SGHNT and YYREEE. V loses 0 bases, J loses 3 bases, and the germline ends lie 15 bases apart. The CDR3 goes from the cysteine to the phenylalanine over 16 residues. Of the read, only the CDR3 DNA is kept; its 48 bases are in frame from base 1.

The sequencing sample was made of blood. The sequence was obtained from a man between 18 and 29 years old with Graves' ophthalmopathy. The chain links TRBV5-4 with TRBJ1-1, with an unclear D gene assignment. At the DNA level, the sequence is TGTGCCAGCAGCTTGGGCACTTCGGTTCTGGACACTGAAGCTTTCTTT. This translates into CASSLGTSVLDTEAFF.